Below are 8 T cell receptor beta chains sequenced from a single sample in a study of T cells after yellow fever vaccination. Each CDR3 protein is one row after TCRdb ran MiXCR on the 5' RACE reads. The sample has approximately 260,000 distinct CDR3 sequences, roughly 5.6% seen once; the top ten hold less than 3.5%. This specimen was CD4+ T cells sorted from PBMCs, taken on the day of the yellow fever booster vaccination. These receptors all stem from a young man who received the YFV17D yellow fever vaccine.

This clonotype was seen more than once but under ten times. CDR3 loop: CSARSPGTPIYF. The DNA for the CDR3 is TGCAGTGCTAGATCCCCCGGGACCCCCATATATTTT. V usage is TRBV20-1 and J usage is TRBJ1-3, with D maybe TRBD1 (5 bases). This CDR3 contains 12 residues. The V and J ends lost 2 bases and 11 bases respectively, with 13 bases between them. CDR1 DFQATT and CDR2 SNEGSKA come from the germline V gene (reference sequence).

This clonotype occurred a few times. The chain combines TRBV6-1 with TRBJ2-7, with TRBD2 matching over 9 bases. V dropped 1 base and J dropped 3; count of bases not matched to a gene: 4. Per the germline V gene, CDR1 is MNHNS and CDR2 is SASEGT. The CDR3 has 15 amino acids. CDR3 DNA sequence: TGTGCCAGCAGTGAAGGGCCTAGCGGGATCTACGAGCAGTACTTC. Protein: CASSEGPSGIYEQYF.

This clonotype turned up a few times. This sequence joins TRBV2 and TRBJ2-5; D is unclear. Trimming left V 1 base short and J 5 bases short, with 8 bases between. Germline V gene data show CDR1 as SNHLY and CDR2 as FYNNEI. CDR3 length equals 13 residues. The CDR3 coding sequence is TGTGCCAGCAGTGAAGGCCGGTTCGAGACCCAGTACTTC. Translating it yields CASSEGRFETQYF.

This clonotype was detected only a few times. V gene TRBV12-3 or TRBV12-4 combines with J gene TRBJ1-6; D not resolved. The V end lost 3 bases, the J end lost 6 bases, and 6 bases lay between the germline ends. This CDR3 region has 13 residues. This CDR3 is CASSLRTNSPLHF. The CDR3 DNA reads as TGTGCCAGCAGTTTGCGAACTAATTCACCCCTCCACTTT.

This clonotype was observed a handful of times. The chain employs TRBV28 and TRBJ1-2; TRBD1 agrees at 7 bases. There are 19 residues in the CDR3. Germline V gene data show CDR1 as MDHEN and CDR2 as SYDVKM. With 4 bases clipped from V and 2 bases from J, the junction kept 19 bases outside the gene matches. CDR3 region: CASSYPTGATYFLNYGYTF. CDR3 DNA sequence: TGTGCCAGCAGTTATCCCACAGGGGCCACTTACTTTTTGAACTATGGCTACACCTTC.

The chain uses TRBV9 and TRBJ2-3; no definite D call. Deletions cut 0 bases from V and 7 bases from J, with 12 bases between. Germline CDR1 is SGDLS and CDR2 is YYNGEE. CDR3 length: 14 residues. For the CDR3, the DNA is TGTGCCAGCAGCGTAGAACACACGCGGAATACGCAGTATTTT. Residues: CASSVEHTRNTQYF.

This clonotype was seen many times. The V and J genes are TRBV9 and TRBJ1-6; D not resolved. Trimming removed 0 bases from V and 5 bases from J, with 12 bases in between. Looked up from germline, CDR1 is SGDLS and CDR2 is YYNGEE. This CDR3 is 16 amino acids long. The CDR3 bases are TGTGCCAGCAGCGTAGACGGCAGGCCCGATAATTCACCCCTCCACTTT. This codes for CASSVDGRPDNSPLHF.

V is TRBV7-2 and J is TRBJ1-6; TRBD1 matches at 12 bases. CDR1 SGHTA and CDR2 FQGNSA come from the germline V gene. The V and J ends lost 10 bases and 9 bases, in that order; junction bases with no gene match: 7. The CDR3 length is 14 residues. This CDR3 reads CATGDRGPGSPLHF. CDR3 nucleotide sequence: TGTGCCACCGGGGACAGGGGGCCGGGTTCACCCCTCCACTTT. The full variable domain, in which reference TRBV7-2 and TRBJ1-6 provide the parts outside the CDR3, is GAGVSQSPSNKVTEKGKDVELRCDPISGHTALYWYRQSLGQGLEFLIYFQGNSAPDKSGLPSDRFSAERTGGSVSTLTIQRTQQEDSAVYLCATGDRGPGSPLHFGNGTRLTVT.